The rows below give T cell receptor beta chains drawn from one sample of a study of molecular identifiers for immune sequencing clone quantification. TCRdb reanalysed the PCR reads using MiXCR and keeps one entry per CDR3 protein. The sample lists 20,000 or so distinct CDR3 sequences, roughly 20% occurring once. Material: naive CD8+ T cells from blood, with Jurkat cell RNA spiked in. These receptors all stem from a human donor in good health. Some libraries in this study had Jurkat cell RNA spiked in. Each CDR3 is given with its conserved first and last residue. The order of the fields is V gene, CDR3 protein.

v_call: TRBV6-2/TRBV6-3
cdr3_aa: CANSQTAGLETQYF

v_call: TRBV7-6
cdr3_aa: CASSLLLVDEQFF

v_call: TRBV4-3
cdr3_aa: CASSRRFTLAEQYF

v_call: TRBV20-1
cdr3_aa: CSAGLAGVYTQYF

v_call: TRBV7-9
cdr3_aa: CASSSTGTGMETQYF

v_call: TRBV27
cdr3_aa: CASSPGRGVLVAFF

v_call: TRBV6-6
cdr3_aa: CASSYGVGFNTGELFF

v_call: TRBV28
cdr3_aa: CASSTGQGGNEQFF

v_call: TRBV4-2
cdr3_aa: CASSRTGAATNEKLFF

v_call: TRBV6-2/TRBV6-3
cdr3_aa: CASSYDIARGQETQYF

v_call: TRBV9
cdr3_aa: CASSGGSPTGELFF

v_call: TRBV27
cdr3_aa: CASGQGGTQYF

v_call: TRBV6-1
cdr3_aa: CASGWTGLNYGYTF

v_call: TRBV2
cdr3_aa: CASSWALAGKNIQYF

v_call: TRBV27
cdr3_aa: CASSLSYGHYEQYF

v_call: TRBV5-5
cdr3_aa: CATKQGITEEQYF

v_call: TRBV9
cdr3_aa: CASSGDSEQFF

v_call: TRBV27
cdr3_aa: CASSLRSNQPQHF

v_call: TRBV2
cdr3_aa: CASSERAGQGQSGEQFF

v_call: TRBV28
cdr3_aa: CASSPGTGIYEQYF

v_call: TRBV6-6
cdr3_aa: CASSSVEEAGELFF

v_call: TRBV13
cdr3_aa: CASSLEREETQYF

v_call: TRBV10-3
cdr3_aa: CAISEIQGVGIQYF

v_call: TRBV27
cdr3_aa: CASLGVDSFSGANVLTF

v_call: TRBV4-3
cdr3_aa: CASSPAAAGGPYEQYF

v_call: TRBV13
cdr3_aa: CATGGLARYTDTQYF

v_call: TRBV15
cdr3_aa: CATSATAYNEQFF

v_call: TRBV12-3/TRBV12-4
cdr3_aa: CASSLLHWELDTGELFF

v_call: TRBV7-9
cdr3_aa: CASSADSQETQYF

v_call: TRBV9
cdr3_aa: CASSDQGSTDTQYF

v_call: TRBV25-1
cdr3_aa: CASSGPTSGRAPGELFF

v_call: TRBV28
cdr3_aa: CASSFSYEQYF

v_call: TRBV10-3
cdr3_aa: CAISESRIRVFGGYTF

v_call: TRBV5-1
cdr3_aa: CASSVALASGSYEQYF

v_call: TRBV5-1
cdr3_aa: CASSLSGLSSYEQYF

v_call: TRBV7-9
cdr3_aa: CASSFRELKNEQFF

v_call: TRBV5-5
cdr3_aa: CASSLNGRSEQFF

v_call: TRBV11-2
cdr3_aa: CASRVGNTIYF

v_call: TRBV7-9
cdr3_aa: CAGRGSYNEQFF

v_call: TRBV28
cdr3_aa: CASSLGTPSYNEQFF

v_call: TRBV20-1
cdr3_aa: CSASSRPNTGELFF

v_call: TRBV7-9
cdr3_aa: CASRSTSNTEAFF

v_call: TRBV28
cdr3_aa: CASAPSGRPDEQYF

v_call: TRBV12-3/TRBV12-4
cdr3_aa: CVNGGGSYNEQFF

v_call: TRBV19
cdr3_aa: CAARFAGTLHF

v_call: TRBV4-2
cdr3_aa: CASSQEVGASSYEQYF

v_call: TRBV12-3/TRBV12-4
cdr3_aa: CASSVTGTTDTQYF

v_call: TRBV12-3/TRBV12-4
cdr3_aa: CASSLRGRAYNEQFF

v_call: TRBV20-1
cdr3_aa: CSARDLKGGGSGNTIYF